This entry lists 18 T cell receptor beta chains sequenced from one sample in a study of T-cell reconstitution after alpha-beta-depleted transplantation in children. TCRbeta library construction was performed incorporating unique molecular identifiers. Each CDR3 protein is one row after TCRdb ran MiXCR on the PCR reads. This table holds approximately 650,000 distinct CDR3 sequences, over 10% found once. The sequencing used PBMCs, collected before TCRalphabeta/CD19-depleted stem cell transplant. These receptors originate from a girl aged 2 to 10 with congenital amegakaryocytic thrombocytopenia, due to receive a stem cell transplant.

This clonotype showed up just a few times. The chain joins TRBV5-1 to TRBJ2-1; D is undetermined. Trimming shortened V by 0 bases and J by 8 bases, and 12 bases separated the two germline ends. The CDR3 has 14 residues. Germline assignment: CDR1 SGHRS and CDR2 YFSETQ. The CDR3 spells CASSLDRVIDEQFF. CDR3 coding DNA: TGCGCCAGCAGCTTGGATAGGGTCATTGATGAGCAGTTCTTC.

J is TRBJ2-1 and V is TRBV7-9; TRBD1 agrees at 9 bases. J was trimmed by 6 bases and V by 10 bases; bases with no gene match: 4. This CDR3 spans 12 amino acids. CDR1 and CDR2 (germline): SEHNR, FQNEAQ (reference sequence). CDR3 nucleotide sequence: TGTGCCACCGGGACAGGGATCAATGAGCAGTTCTTC. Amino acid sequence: CATGTGINEQFF. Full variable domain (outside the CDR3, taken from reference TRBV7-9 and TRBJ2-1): DTGVSQNPRHKITKRGQNVTFRCDPISEHNRLYWYRQTLGQGPEFLTYFQNEAQLEKSRLLSDRFSAERPKGSFSTLEIQRTEQGDSAMYLCATGTGINEQFFGPGTRLTVL.

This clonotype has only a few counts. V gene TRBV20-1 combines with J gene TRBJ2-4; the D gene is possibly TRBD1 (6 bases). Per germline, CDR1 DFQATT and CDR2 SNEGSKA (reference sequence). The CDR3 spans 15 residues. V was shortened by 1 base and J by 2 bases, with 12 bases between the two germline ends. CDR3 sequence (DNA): TGCAGTGCTAGAGTGCCAGGGGAGACCAAAAACATTCAGTACTTC. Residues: CSARVPGETKNIQYF.

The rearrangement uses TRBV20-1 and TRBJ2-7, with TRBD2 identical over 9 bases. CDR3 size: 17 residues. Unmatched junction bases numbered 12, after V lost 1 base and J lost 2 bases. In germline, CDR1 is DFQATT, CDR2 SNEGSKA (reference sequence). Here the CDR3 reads CSARASGGLAGPYEQYF. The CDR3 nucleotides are TGCAGTGCTAGAGCTTCAGGGGGTCTAGCGGGGCCCTACGAGCAGTACTTC.

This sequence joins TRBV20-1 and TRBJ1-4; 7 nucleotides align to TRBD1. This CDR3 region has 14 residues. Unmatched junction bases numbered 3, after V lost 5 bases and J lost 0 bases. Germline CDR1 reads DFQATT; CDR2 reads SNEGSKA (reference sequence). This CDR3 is CSASTGPTNEKLFF. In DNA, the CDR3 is TGCAGTGCTTCGACAGGGCCAACTAATGAAAAACTGTTTTTT.

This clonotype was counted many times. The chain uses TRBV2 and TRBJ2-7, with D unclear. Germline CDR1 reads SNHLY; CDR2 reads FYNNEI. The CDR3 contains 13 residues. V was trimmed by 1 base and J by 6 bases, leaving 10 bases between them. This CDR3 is CASSEGQLTEQYF. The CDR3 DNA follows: TGTGCCAGCAGTGAAGGTCAGTTAACCGAGCAGTACTTC.

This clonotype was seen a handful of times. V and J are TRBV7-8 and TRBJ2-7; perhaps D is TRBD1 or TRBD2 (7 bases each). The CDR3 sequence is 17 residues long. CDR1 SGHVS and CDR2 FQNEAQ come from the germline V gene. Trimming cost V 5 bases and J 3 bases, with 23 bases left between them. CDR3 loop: CASSQWEGIQGLYEQYF. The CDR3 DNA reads TGTGCCAGCAGCCAATGGGAGGGGATACAGGGGCTCTACGAGCAGTACTTC.

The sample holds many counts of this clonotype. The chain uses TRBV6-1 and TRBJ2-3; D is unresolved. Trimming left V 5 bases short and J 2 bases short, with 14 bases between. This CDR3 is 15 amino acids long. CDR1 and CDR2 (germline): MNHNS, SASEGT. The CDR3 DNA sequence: TGTGCCAGCAGTCGGCGGATGGCCTCCACAGATACGCAGTATTTT. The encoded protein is CASSRRMASTDTQYF.

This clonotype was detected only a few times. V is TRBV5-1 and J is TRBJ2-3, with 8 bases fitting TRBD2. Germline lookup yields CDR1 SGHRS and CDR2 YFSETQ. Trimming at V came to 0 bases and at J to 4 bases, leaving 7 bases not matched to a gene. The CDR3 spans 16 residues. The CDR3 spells CASSLDGRAVADTQYF. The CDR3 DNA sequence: TGCGCCAGCAGCTTGGACGGGAGGGCCGTGGCAGATACGCAGTATTTT.

The CDR3 DNA reads TGTGCCAGCAGCCCCCTGGCTAATGAAAAACTGTTTTTT. It yields the protein CASSPLANEKLFF. This rearrangement joins TRBV7-9 to TRBJ1-4; D remains ambiguous. Germline lookup yields CDR1 SEHNR and CDR2 FQNEAQ (reference sequence). Trimming took 5 bases from V and 3 from J, leaving 7 bases between them. The CDR3 runs 13 residues.

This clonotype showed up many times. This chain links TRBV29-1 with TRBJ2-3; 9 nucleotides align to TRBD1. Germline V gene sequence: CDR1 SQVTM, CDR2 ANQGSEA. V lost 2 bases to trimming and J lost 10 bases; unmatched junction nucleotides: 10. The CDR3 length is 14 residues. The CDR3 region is CSVERTGAVGPQYF. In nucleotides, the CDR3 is TGCAGCGTTGAAAGGACAGGGGCGGTAGGACCGCAGTATTTT.

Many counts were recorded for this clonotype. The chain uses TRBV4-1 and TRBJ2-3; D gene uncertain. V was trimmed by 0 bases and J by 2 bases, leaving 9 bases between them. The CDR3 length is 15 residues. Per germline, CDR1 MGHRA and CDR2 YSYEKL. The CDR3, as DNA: TGCGCCAGCAGCCAAGAAGGTCCAGCCACAGATACGCAGTATTTT. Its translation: CASSQEGPATDTQYF.

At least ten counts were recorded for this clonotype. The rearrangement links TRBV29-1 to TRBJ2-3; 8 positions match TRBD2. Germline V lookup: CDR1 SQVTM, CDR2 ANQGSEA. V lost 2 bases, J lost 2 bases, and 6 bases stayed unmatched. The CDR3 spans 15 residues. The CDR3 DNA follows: TGCAGCGTTGAACCCCCTAGCGGGTTCACAGATACGCAGTATTTT. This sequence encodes CSVEPPSGFTDTQYF.

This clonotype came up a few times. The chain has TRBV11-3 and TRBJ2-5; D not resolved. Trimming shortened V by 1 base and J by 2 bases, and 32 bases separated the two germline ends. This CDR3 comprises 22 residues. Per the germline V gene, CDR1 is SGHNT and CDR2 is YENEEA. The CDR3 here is CASSLGLYSVGSASIVQETQYF. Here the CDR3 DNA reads TGTGCCAGCAGCTTAGGCCTGTATTCTGTCGGGTCAGCCAGTATAGTACAAGAGACCCAGTACTTC.

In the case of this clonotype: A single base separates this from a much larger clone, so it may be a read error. CDR3 protein: CATSSSASGPTDTQYF. The CDR3 nucleotides are TGTGCCACCAGCAGTTCCGCTAGCGGGCCCACAGATACGCAGTATTTT. V is TRBV15 and J is TRBJ2-3, with 8 nucleotides matching TRBD2. Trimming removed 3 bases from V and 2 bases from J; junction bases left unmatched: 7. The germline V gene has CDR1 LNHNV and CDR2 YYDKDF (reference sequence). The CDR3 runs 16 residues. Filled out from reference TRBV15 and TRBJ2-3, the complete variable domain reads DAMVIQNPRYQVTQFGKPVTLSCSQTLNHNVMYWYQQKSSQAPKLLFHYYDKDFNNEADTPDNFQSRRPNTSFCFLDIRSPGLGDTAMYLCATSSSASGPTDTQYFGPGTRLTVL.

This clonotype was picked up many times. The chain's CDR3 is CSVAHLLQETQYF. CDR3 nucleotides: TGCAGCGTTGCGCACCTCCTCCAAGAGACCCAGTACTTC. V gene TRBV29-1 combines with J gene TRBJ2-5, with no clear D. Trimming removed 4 bases at V and 1 base at J, with 10 bases between. CDR1 is SQVTM, CDR2 ANQGSEA, per germline. The CDR3 consists of 13 residues.

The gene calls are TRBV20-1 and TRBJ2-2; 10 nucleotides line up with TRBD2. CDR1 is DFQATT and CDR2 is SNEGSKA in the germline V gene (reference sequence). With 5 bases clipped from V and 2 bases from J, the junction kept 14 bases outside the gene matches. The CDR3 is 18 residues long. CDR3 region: CSARRQGLAGVNTGELFF. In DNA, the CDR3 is TGCAGTGCTCGTAGACAGGGGCTAGCGGGAGTTAACACCGGGGAGCTGTTTTTT.

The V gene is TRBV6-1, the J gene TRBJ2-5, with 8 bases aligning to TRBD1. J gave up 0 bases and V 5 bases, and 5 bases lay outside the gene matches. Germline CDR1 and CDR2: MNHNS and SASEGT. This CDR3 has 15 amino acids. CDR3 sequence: CASSRTGSYQETQYF. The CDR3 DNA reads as TGTGCCAGCAGTAGGACAGGGTCCTACCAAGAGACCCAGTACTTC.